This T cell receptor beta chain was profiled in a study of T cells expressing NK-cell markers. On this clonotype itself: Its antigen is still unknown.

Germline V CDR1 and CDR2: GTSNPN, SVGIG (reference sequence). This CDR3 is built from 15 residues. Regarding the study as a whole: The CD3+CD56-NKG2C+ fraction of a few donors was likewise dominated by these clonotypes.

TCRdb reworked the 5' RACE reads into one entry per CDR3 protein, no DNA. The clone table shows roughly 300,000 distinct CDR3 sequences, with the ten largest holding roughly 4.2%. Source material: blood T cells: a sorted CD56 or NKG2C T cell subset, CD4+ or CD8+ T cells, or bulk PBMC T cells (not recorded which). V gene TRBV30 combines with J gene TRBJ2-1. This receptor was obtained from a woman aged 18-69 years in good health. This CDR3 is CAWSLSITSYNEQFF.